This T cell receptor beta chain was captured in a study of cytomegalovirus exposure and HLA in healthy donors. Study-wide findings and caveats: High sensitivity and specificity were reportedly achieved when the classifier diagnosed cytomegalovirus status. Exclusion as indistinguishable affected some V segments, including TRBV6-2 and TRBV6-3.

The primer mix had 60 Vbeta and 13 Jbeta primers. The repertoire was sequenced with immunoSEQ multiplex PCR; TCRdb's copy has only in-frame clones and lacks some. The sample is made up of about 130,000 clones, and the top ten hold about 1.5% of it. A word on this clone: Its specificity is not known.

The CDR3 consists of 16 residues. In germline, CDR1 is SGHRS, CDR2 YFSETQ. Trimming took off 4 bases at V and 6 bases at J, with 19 bases between the two ends. The donors comprised healthy bone marrow donors. This clonotype was sampled from a woman aged 40 to 50 in good health and CMV-seropositive. The chain uses TRBV5-1 and TRBJ2-2; D possibly corresponds to TRBD2 (5 bases). Sequencing was performed on PBMCs. Here the CDR3 reads CASSPRTGNRAGELFF. The CDR3, as DNA: TGCGCCAGCAGCCCGCGGACGGGGAATCGCGCCGGGGAGCTGTTTTTT.